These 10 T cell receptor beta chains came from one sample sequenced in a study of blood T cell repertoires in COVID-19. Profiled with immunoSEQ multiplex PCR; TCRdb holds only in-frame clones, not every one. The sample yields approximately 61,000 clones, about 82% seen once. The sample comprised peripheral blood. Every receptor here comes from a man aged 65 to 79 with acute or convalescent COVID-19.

For the CDR3, the DNA is TGCGCCAGCAGCATCGGACTAGCGGGGATATACAATGAGCAGTTCTTC. Translating gives CASSIGLAGIYNEQFF. V is TRBV5-1 and J is TRBJ2-1, with 12 bases matching TRBD2. The germline V gene encodes CDR1 SGHRS and CDR2 YFSETQ. V lost 4 bases, J lost 4 bases, and 6 bases stayed unmatched. This CDR3 has 16 amino acids. Full variable domain (remainder filled in from reference TRBV5-1 and TRBJ2-1): KAGVTQTPRYLIKTRGQQVTLSCSPISGHRSVSWYQQTPGQGLQFLFEYFSETQRNKGNFPGRFSGRQFSNSRSEMNVSTLELGDSALYLCASSIGLAGIYNEQFFGPGTRLTVL.

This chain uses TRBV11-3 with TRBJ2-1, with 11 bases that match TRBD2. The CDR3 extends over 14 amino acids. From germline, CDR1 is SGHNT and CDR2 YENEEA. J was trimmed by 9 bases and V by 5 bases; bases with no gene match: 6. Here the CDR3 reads CASSRTSGGAEQFF. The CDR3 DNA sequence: TGTGCCAGCAGCCGTACTAGCGGGGGTGCTGAGCAGTTCTTC.

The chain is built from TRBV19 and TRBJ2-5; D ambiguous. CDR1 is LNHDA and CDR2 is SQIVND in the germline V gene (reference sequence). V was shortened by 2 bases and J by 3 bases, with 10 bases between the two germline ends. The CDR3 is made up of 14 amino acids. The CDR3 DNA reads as TGTGCCAGTAGTATAATTGATTCGGAAGAGACCCAGTACTTC. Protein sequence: CASSIIDSEETQYF.

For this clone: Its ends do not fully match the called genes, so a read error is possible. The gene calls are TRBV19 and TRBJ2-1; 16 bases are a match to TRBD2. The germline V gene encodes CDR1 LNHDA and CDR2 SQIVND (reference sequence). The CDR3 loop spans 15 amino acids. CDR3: CASSKSGTSGGAWVF. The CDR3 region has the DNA TGTGCCAGTAGTAAATCCGGGACTAGCGGGGGGGCATGGGTCTTC.

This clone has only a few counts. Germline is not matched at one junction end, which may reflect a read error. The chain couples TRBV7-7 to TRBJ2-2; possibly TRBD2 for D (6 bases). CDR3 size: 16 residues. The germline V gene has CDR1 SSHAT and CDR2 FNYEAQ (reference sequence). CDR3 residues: CASSLSVSGGTGELFF. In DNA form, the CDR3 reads TGTGCTAGCAGCTTATCGGTTAGCGGTGGCACCGGGGAGCTGTTTTTT.

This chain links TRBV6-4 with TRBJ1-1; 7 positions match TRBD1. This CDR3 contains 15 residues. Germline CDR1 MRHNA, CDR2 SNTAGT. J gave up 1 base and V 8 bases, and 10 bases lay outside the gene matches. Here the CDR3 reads CASSQQAGGNTEAFF. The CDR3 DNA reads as TGTGCCAGCTCACAACAGGCAGGGGGGAACACTGAAGCTTTCTTT.

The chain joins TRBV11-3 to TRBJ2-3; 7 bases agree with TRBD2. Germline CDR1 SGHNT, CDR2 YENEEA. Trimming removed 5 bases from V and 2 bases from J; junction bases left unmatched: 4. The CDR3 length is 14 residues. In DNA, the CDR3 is TGTGCCAGCAGCCGCGGGGGACCCACAGATACGCAGTATTTT. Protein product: CASSRGGPTDTQYF. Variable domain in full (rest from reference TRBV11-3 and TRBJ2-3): EAGVVQSPRYKIIEKKQPVAFWCNPISGHNTLYWYLQNLGQGPELLIRYENEEAVDDSQLPKDRFSAERLKGVDSTLKIQPAELGDSAVYLCASSRGGPTDTQYFGPGTRLTVL.

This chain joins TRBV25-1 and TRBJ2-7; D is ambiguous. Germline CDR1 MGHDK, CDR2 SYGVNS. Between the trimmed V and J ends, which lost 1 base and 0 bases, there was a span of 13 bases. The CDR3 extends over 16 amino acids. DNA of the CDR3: TGTGCCAGCAGTGAATCCCAATTCGATAGCTCCTACGAGCAGTACTTC. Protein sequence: CASSESQFDSSYEQYF.

The CDR3 protein is CASSLLAGGSETQYF. The CDR3 coding sequence is TGTGCCAGCAGTTTACTAGCGGGGGGGTCTGAGACCCAGTACTTC. This chain connects TRBV28 to TRBJ2-5; TRBD2 agrees at 12 bases. This CDR3 region has 15 residues. J lost 5 bases, V lost 2 bases, and 3 bases had no gene match. Per germline, CDR1 MDHEN and CDR2 SYDVKM.

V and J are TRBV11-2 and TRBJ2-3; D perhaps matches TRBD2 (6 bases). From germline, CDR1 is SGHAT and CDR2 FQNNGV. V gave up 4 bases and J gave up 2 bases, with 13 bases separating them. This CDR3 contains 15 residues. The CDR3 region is CASSSIGLHTDTQYF. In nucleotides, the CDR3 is TGTGCCAGCAGCTCGATAGGACTACACACAGATACGCAGTATTTT.